The clone carrying this TCR beta chain was seen more than once but under ten times. Its antigen is unknown. One entry per CDR3 protein, called by TCRdb with MiXCR from the reads. The sample has about 830,000 distinct CDR3 sequences; 32% are singletons. The sample comes from a study of T cell repertoires in cytomegalovirus infection. V gave up 8 bases and J gave up 3 bases, with 16 bases separating them. Germline-derived CDR1 and CDR2 are SQVTM and ANQGSEA. CDR3 size: 13 residues. The rearrangement joins TRBV29-1 to TRBJ2-5; D assignment may be TRBD1 or TRBD2 (5 bases each). This receptor was identified in a human donor in good health (CMV status not recorded). Some clones in this sample may be carry-over from other donors' samples. Sample: cultured CD8+ T cells from PBMCs, taken from culture after CMV antigen stimulation. The CDR3 here is CSSGPGMKETQYF. CDR3 nucleotide sequence: TGCAGCTCGGGACCCGGAATGAAAGAGACCCAGTACTTC.